This TCR beta chain was captured in a study of CD8+CD57+ T cells in acquired aplastic anemia. Sequencing involved patients with CD8+CD57+ cell expansion previously shown by flow cytometry. There were no patients without severe acquired aplastic anemia. In germline, CDR1 is SGHTS, CDR2 YDEGEE. This CDR3 contains 12 residues. Genomic DNA acted as the template from which TCR beta VDJ combination and CDR3 sequence profiling were carried out. TCRdb reanalysed the reads using MiXCR and keeps one entry per CDR3 protein. The sample consists of hundreds of thousands of distinct CDR3 sequences, less than 85% of them appearing once.

The J gene is TRBJ2-5, the V gene TRBV5-8, with D uncertain. The J call is doubtful: the DNA matches TRBJ2-1 better. This TCR derives from a human donor with aplastic anemia. The source material was sorted CD4+, CD8+, or CD8+CD57+ T cells (not recorded which) from PBMCs. CDR3 nucleotides: TGTGCCAGCAGCCTGACTGGGGATGAGCAGTTCTTC. Encoded protein: CASSLTGDEQFF.